Below, 7 T cell receptor beta chains from the same sample are listed, as sequenced in a study of blood T cell repertoires in COVID-19 (TCRdb year 2020). Library construction relied on the immunoSEQ multiplex PCR assay. TCRdb retrieved this table from immuneACCESS and kept in-frame rearrangements only. Not all clones are present; in checked studies, unresolved V genes account for under half, and no reason is known for the remainder. The sample contains some 80,000 clones, roughly 80% of them found a single time. The top ten clones comprise approximately 33% of the sample. Sample: peripheral blood. The receptors derive from a woman in her sixties or seventies with acute or convalescent COVID-19.

The chain employs TRBV12-5 and TRBJ1-4, with a weak D call TRBD1 (6 bases). Deletions cut 1 base from V and 2 bases from J, with 11 bases between. The CDR3 extends over 16 amino acids. CDR1 and CDR2 (germline): LGHNT, FRNRAP. DNA of the CDR3: TGTGCTAGTGGTTTGGCCCTCAGGGGCACTAATGAAAAACTGTTTTTT. It is translated as CASGLALRGTNEKLFF.

This clone has just one count. The V call is TRBV12-5, the J call TRBJ1-4; 7 nucleotides line up with TRBD1. The J segment lost 7 bases and the V segment lost 6 bases, leaving 8 bases of the junction unmatched. Germline V lookup: CDR1 LGHNT, CDR2 FRNRAP. The CDR3 is 14 residues long. The CDR3 protein is CASGTIGGLEKLFF. CDR3 nucleotide sequence: TGTGCTAGTGGGACAATAGGGGGCCTTGAAAAACTGTTTTTT.

This clone was observed a single time. The V call is TRBV5-5, the J call TRBJ1-1, with TRBD1 identical over 7 bases. The CDR3 covers 14 residues. V dropped 4 bases and J dropped 0; count of bases not matched to a gene: 3. Germline CDR1 reads SGHKS; CDR2 reads YYEKEE (reference sequence). The CDR3 sequence is CASSRQGMNTEAFF. In DNA, the CDR3 is TGTGCCAGCAGCCGACAGGGTATGAACACTGAAGCTTTCTTT.

The chain employs TRBV5-4 and TRBJ2-5; TRBD2 matches 7 bases. The V and J ends lost 4 bases and 2 bases, in that order; junction bases with no gene match: 8. CDR1 and CDR2 from the germline V gene are SGHNT and YYREEE (reference sequence). This CDR3 is 15 amino acids long. Written as DNA, the CDR3 is TGTGCCAGCAGCCGGGGGTCTAGCGGACAAGAGACCCAGTACTTC. Amino acids: CASSRGSSGQETQYF.

The J gene is TRBJ2-5, the V gene TRBV5-1, with 7 bases matching TRBD1. CDR1 and CDR2 (germline): SGHRS, YFSETQ. V dropped 4 bases and J dropped 5; count of bases not matched to a gene: 11. This CDR3 region has 15 residues. The CDR3 DNA is TGCGCCAGCAGCCTTGAGGGGGCGCGTAGGGAGACCCAGTACTTC. This sequence encodes CASSLEGARRETQYF.

The chain recombines TRBV5-5 with TRBJ2-2, with 9 bases aligning to TRBD1. Trimming cost V 3 bases and J 7 bases; bases outside gene matches: 13. CDR1 is SGHKS and CDR2 is YYEKEE in the germline V gene (reference sequence). This CDR3 has 17 amino acids. CDR3 nucleotides: TGTGCCAGCAGCTCAGCACCGGGACAGGGACTAAACGGGGAGCTGTTTTTT. It specifies CASSSAPGQGLNGELFF.

The chain recombines TRBV11-1 with TRBJ1-1; no clear D gene. The CDR3 loop spans 11 amino acids. The ends were cut back, 4 bases at V and 5 bases at J, with 5 bases in the middle. Looked up from germline, CDR1 is SGHAT and CDR2 is FQDESV (reference sequence). The CDR3 loop reads CASSSLTEAFF. The DNA of the CDR3 is TGTGCCAGCAGCTCCCTGACTGAAGCTTTCTTT.